Below, one T cell receptor (beta chain) is given with its context. Its matching antigen is unknown. This sample was taken from a study of shared clonotypes between healthy human individuals. Study-wide results and limits: The study found 4.5% to 5% of naive CD4 clonotypes shared across four donors.

Trimming took 4 bases from V and 4 from J, leaving 11 bases between them. The CDR3 runs to 15 residues. From germline, CDR1 is SEHNR and CDR2 FQNEAQ (reference sequence). CD45RO-negative, CCR7-selected cells formed the naive CD8 fraction, which excluded terminally differentiated effector memory CD45RA+ cells. TCRdb keeps only in-frame clones here, not all; method: immunoSEQ multiplex PCR. The data hold 800,000 to 950,000 clones, with just over 95% observed a single time. The TCR sequence derives from a young man in good health. The sequencing input was naive CD8+ T cells sorted from blood. J is TRBJ2-6 and V is TRBV7-9; perhaps D is TRBD1 or TRBD2 (6 bases each). CDR3 amino acids: CASSSGGPGANVLTF. In DNA, the CDR3 is TGTGCCAGCAGCTCCGGGGGCCCCGGGGCCAACGTCCTGACTTTC.